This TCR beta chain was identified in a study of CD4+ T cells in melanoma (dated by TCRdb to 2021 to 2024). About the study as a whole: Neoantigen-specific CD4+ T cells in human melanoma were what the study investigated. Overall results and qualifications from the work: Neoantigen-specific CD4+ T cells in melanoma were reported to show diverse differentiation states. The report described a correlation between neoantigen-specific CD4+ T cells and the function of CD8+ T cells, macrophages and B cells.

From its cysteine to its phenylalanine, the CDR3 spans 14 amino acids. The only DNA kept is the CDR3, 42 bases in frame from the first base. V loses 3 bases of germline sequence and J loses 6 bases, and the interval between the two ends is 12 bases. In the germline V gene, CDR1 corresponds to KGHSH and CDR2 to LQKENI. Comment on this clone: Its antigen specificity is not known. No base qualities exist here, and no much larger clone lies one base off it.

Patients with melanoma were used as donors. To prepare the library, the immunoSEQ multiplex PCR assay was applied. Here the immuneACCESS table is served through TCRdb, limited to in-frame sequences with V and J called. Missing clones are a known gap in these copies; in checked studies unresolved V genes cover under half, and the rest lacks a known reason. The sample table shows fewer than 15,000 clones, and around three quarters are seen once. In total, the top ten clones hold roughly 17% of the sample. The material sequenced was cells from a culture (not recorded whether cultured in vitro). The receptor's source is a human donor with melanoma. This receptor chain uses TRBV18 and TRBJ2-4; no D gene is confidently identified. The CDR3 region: CASSPQNLGNIQYF. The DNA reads TGTGCCAGCTCACCCCAGAATCTTGGAAACATTCAGTACTTC.